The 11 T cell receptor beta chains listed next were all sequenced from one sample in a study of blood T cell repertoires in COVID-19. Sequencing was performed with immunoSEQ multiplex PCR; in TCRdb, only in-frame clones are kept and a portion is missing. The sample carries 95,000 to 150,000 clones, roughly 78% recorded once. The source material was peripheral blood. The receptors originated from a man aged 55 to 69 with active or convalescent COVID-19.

The CDR3 spells CASSPSDRRVFHTIYF. CDR3 coding DNA: TGTGCCAGCAGTCCCTCGGACAGAAGGGTTTTCCACACCATATATTTT. This chain links TRBV9 with TRBJ1-3, with D possibly matching TRBD1 (6 bases). Germline CDR1 SGDLS, CDR2 YYNGEE. The V end lost 5 bases, the J end lost 8 bases, and 23 bases lay between the germline ends. This CDR3 is 16 amino acids long.

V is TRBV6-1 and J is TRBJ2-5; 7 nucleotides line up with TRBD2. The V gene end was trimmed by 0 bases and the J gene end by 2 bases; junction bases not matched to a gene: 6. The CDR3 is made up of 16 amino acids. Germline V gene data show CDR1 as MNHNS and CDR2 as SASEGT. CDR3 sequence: CASSEALGTTQETQYF. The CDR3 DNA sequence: TGTGCCAGCAGTGAAGCGTTGGGGACTACTCAAGAGACCCAGTACTTC.

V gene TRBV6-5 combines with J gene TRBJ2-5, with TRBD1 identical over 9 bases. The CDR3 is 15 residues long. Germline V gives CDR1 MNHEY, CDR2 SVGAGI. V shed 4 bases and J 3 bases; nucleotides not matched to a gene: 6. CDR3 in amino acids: CASSSAGQGEETQYF. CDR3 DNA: TGTGCCAGCAGTTCCGCGGGACAGGGAGAAGAGACCCAGTACTTC.

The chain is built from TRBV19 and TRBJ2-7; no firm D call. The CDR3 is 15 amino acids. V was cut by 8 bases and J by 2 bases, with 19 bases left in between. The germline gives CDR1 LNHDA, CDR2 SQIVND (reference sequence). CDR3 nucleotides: TGTGCCAGTTCAACCACCCCGCTAGTAGCCTACGAGCAGTACTTC. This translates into CASSTTPLVAYEQYF.

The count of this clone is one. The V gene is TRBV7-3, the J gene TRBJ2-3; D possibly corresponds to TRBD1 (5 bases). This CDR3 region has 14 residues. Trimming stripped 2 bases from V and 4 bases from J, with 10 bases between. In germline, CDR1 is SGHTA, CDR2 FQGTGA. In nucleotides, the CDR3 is TGTGCCAGCAGCTTATGGGGCACGCCAGATACGCAGTATTTT. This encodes CASSLWGTPDTQYF.

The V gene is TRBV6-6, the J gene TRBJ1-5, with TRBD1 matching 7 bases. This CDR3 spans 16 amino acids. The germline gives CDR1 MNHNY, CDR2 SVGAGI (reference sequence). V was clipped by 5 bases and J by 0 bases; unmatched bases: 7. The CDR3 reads CASSTSTGSSNQPQHF. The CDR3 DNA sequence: TGTGCCAGCAGTACCTCGACAGGGTCTAGCAATCAGCCCCAGCATTTT.

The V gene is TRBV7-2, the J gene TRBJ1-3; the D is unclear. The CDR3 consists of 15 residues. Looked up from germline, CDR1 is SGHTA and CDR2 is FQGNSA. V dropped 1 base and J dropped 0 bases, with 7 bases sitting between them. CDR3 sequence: CASSLGGISGNTIYF. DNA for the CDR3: TGTGCCAGCAGCTTAGGAGGGATCTCTGGAAACACCATATATTTT.

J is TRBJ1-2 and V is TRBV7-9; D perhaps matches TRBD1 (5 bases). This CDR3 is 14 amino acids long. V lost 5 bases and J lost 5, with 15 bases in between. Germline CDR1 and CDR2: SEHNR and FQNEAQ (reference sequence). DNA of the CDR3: TGTGCCAGCAGCCAACCGGGACTGAGGTATGGCTACACCTTC. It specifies CASSQPGLRYGYTF.

The CDR3 DNA reads as TGTGCCAGCAGCGGACAGGTTAAGCAAGAGACCCAGTACTTC. Translated: CASSGQVKQETQYF. V usage is TRBV5-4 and J usage is TRBJ2-5; TRBD1 matches at 7 bases. The CDR3 spans 14 residues. CDR1 is SGHNT and CDR2 is YYREEE in the germline V gene (reference sequence). After removal of 4 bases from V and 2 bases from J, the junction contained 5 bases not matched to a gene. Based on the CDR3 plus reference TRBV5-4 and TRBJ2-5, the full variable domain is ETGVTQSPTHLIKTRGQQVTLRCSSQSGHNTVSWYQQALGQGPQFIFQYYREEENGRGNFPPRFSGLQFPNYSSELNVNALELDDSALYLCASSGQVKQETQYFGPGTRLLVL.

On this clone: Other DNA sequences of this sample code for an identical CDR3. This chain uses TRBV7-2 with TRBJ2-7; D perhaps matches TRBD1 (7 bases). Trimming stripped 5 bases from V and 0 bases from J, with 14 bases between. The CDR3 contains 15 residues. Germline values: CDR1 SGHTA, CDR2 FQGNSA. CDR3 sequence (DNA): TGTGCCAGCAGCCCTGGGGGGACAGTCTCCTACGAGCAGTACTTC. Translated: CASSPGGTVSYEQYF.

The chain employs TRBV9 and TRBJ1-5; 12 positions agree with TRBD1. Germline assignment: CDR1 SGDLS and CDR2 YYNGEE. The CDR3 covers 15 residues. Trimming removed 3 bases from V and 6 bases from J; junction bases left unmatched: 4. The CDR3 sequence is CASSAGTGGGQPQHF. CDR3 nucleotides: TGTGCCAGCAGCGCAGGGACAGGGGGCGGTCAGCCCCAGCATTTT.